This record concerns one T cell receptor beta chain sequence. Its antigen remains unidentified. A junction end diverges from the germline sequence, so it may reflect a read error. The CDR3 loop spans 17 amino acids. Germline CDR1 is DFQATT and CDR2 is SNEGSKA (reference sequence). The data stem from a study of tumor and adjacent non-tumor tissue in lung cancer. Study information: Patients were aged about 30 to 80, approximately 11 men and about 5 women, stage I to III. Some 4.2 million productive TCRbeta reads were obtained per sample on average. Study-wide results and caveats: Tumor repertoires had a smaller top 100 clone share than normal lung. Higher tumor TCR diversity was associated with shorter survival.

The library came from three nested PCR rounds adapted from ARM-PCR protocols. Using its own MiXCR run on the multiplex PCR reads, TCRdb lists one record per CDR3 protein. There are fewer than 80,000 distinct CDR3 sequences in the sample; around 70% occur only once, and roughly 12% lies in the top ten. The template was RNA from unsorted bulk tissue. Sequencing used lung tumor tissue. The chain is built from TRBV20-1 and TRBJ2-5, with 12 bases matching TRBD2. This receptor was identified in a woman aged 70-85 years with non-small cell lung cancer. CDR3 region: CSVRDQGRLAGEETQYF. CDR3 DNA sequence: TGCAGTGTTAGAGACCAAGGGCGACTAGCGGGAGAGGAGACCCAGTACTTC.